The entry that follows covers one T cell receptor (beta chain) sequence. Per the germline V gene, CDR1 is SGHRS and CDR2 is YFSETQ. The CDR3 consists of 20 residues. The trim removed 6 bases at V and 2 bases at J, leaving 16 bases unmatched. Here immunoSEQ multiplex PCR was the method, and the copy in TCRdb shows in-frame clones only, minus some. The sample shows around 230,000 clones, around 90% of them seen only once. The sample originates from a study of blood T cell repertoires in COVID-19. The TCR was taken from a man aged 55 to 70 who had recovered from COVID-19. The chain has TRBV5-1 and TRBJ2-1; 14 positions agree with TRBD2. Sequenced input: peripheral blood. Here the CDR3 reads CASTLAATSGGAIAYNEQFF. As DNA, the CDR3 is TGCGCCAGCACCCTGGCCGCGACTAGCGGGGGGGCGATTGCCTACAATGAGCAGTTCTTC.